This T cell receptor beta chain was retrieved from a study of beta chain features in type 1 diabetes. Germline CDR1 reads LNHNV; CDR2 reads YYDKDF (reference sequence). The ends lost 3 bases at V and 2 bases at J; junction bases unmatched: 5. The CDR3 is 15 residues long. Sequencing targeted expressed TCRB transcripts, as all isolated RNA had been reverse transcribed. Only in-frame clones appear in the TCRdb table, and some are missing; sequencing was by immunoSEQ multiplex PCR. The repertoire holds roughly 260,000 clones, with approximately 11% as singletons. Study-wide findings and caveats: Shorter TCRB CDR3s, moderately but significantly so, marked every one of the four CD4+ subsets in Type 1 diabetes patients.

Heparinised blood was drawn once per donor, averaging around 120 mL. A few counts support this clone. Its matching antigen is unknown. This receptor was identified in a man under 40 with type 1 diabetes. This rearrangement joins TRBV15 to TRBJ2-7; TRBD2 matches at 9 bases. The sample taken for sequencing was naive CD4+ T cells from blood. The CDR3 here is CATSRLLAGTYEQYF. In DNA, the CDR3 is TGTGCCACCAGCAGGTTACTAGCGGGCACCTACGAGCAGTACTTC.